The table lists the clone carrying this T cell receptor beta chain with many counts. Its antigen is as yet unknown. TCRdb reprocessed the 5' RACE reads with MiXCR, giving one entry per CDR3 protein. The table lists about 230,000 distinct CDR3 sequences, more than 6.5% of them singletons. This sample stems from a study of T cells after yellow fever vaccination. Overall study: Those fractions that held only low numbers of cells were prepared using the SMART-Seq v4 Ultra Low Input RNA kit.

General observations from the study: Abundant clonotypes from the bulk population could have been carried over as contaminants into FACS-sorted repertoires. Once the booster was given, most primary-vaccination clones reappeared, at approximately 97% for CD4 and 88% for CD8.

J gave up 2 bases and V 3 bases, and 2 bases lay outside the gene matches. The germline V gene has CDR1 MRHNA and CDR2 SNTAGT. This CDR3 is built from 15 residues. The sequences come from CD4+ T cells sorted from PBMCs, collected on the day of the yellow fever booster vaccination. J is TRBJ2-3 and V is TRBV6-4; TRBD2 matches at 10 bases. The source of this sequence is a man aged 25 to 45 who received the YFV17D yellow fever vaccine. For the CDR3, the DNA is TGTGCCAGCAGTGAACTAGCGGGGCACACAGATACGCAGTATTTT. As protein: CASSELAGHTDTQYF.